This is a list of T cell receptor beta chains from one sample in a study of PD-L1 blockade in urothelial cancer. TCRdb keeps only in-frame clones here, not all; method: immunoSEQ multiplex PCR. Here the sample spans tens of thousands of clones, about four fifths being singletons. This sample comprised PBMCs, obtained around atezolizumab (anti-PD-L1) treatment. These receptors came from a man aged 65 to 85 with urothelial cancer. Each CDR3 is given with its conserved first and last residue. The D gene is left open where the match is weak. Rows give clone size only sometimes, using once, few, many, or a class for an expanded clone.

v_gene: TRBV5-6
abundance: NA
d_gene: NA
j_gene: TRBJ2-1
CDR3nt: TGTGCCAGCCGCAGGTGGGCAGGGGCGGACAATGAGCAGTTCTTC
CDR3aa: CASRRWAGADNEQFF

v_gene: TRBV5-6
abundance: NA
d_gene: TRBD1
j_gene: TRBJ2-5
CDR3nt: TGTGCCAGCAGCTTGGGACAGGGGGTGTTGGAGACCCAGTACTTC
CDR3aa: CASSLGQGVLETQYF

v_gene: TRBV7-2
abundance: NA
d_gene: NA
j_gene: TRBJ1-1
CDR3nt: TGTGCCAGCAGCTTCGGGACATTCACTGAAGCTTTCTTT
CDR3aa: CASSFGTFTEAFF

v_gene: TRBV19
abundance: NA
d_gene: TRBD1
j_gene: TRBJ2-3
CDR3nt: TGTGCCAGTAGTATGGCACAGGGGGCCGCAGATACGCAGTATTTT
CDR3aa: CASSMAQGAADTQYF

v_gene: TRBV2
abundance: NA
d_gene: TRBD2
j_gene: TRBJ2-7
CDR3nt: TGTGCCAGCAGCGGACTAGCGAGCTACGAGCAGTACTTC
CDR3aa: CASSGLASYEQYF

v_gene: TRBV2
abundance: few
d_gene: TRBD2
j_gene: TRBJ2-2
CDR3nt: TGTGCCAGCAGTGAAGTTTGGGCTAGCGGCGCGAACACCGGGGAGCTGTTTTTT
CDR3aa: CASSEVWASGANTGELFF

v_gene: TRBV2
abundance: NA
d_gene: NA
j_gene: TRBJ2-5
CDR3nt: TGTGCCAGCAGTCAGGACAGACAAGAGACCCAGTACTTC
CDR3aa: CASSQDRQETQYF

v_gene: TRBV28
abundance: NA
d_gene: NA
j_gene: TRBJ2-3
CDR3nt: TGTGCCAGCAGTTCCCAGGGGGATACGCAGTATTTT
CDR3aa: CASSSQGDTQYF

v_gene: TRBV4-1
abundance: NA
d_gene: NA
j_gene: TRBJ1-1
CDR3nt: TGCGCCAGCAGCCCCCCGCAGGGGACTGAAGCTTTCTTT
CDR3aa: CASSPPQGTEAFF

v_gene: TRBV30
abundance: NA
d_gene: NA
j_gene: TRBJ1-1
CDR3nt: TGTGCCTGGATGGCGGACCGGGGCACTGAAGCTTTCTTT
CDR3aa: CAWMADRGTEAFF

v_gene: TRBV18
abundance: few
d_gene: TRBD1
j_gene: TRBJ1-1
CDR3nt: TGTGCCAGCTCACTCGGACAGGGGGTCACTGAAGCTTTCTTT
CDR3aa: CASSLGQGVTEAFF

v_gene: TRBV10-2
abundance: NA
d_gene: NA
j_gene: TRBJ1-5
CDR3nt: TGCGCCAGCAGTGAGCCGGGGGTTAGCAATCAGCCCCAGCATTTT
CDR3aa: CASSEPGVSNQPQHF

v_gene: TRBV5-1
abundance: NA
d_gene: NA
j_gene: TRBJ2-7
CDR3nt: TGCGCCAGCAGCTTGGGAGGAGGGGGCGGGGAGGAGCAGTACTTC
CDR3aa: CASSLGGGGGEEQYF

v_gene: TRBV5-4
abundance: NA
d_gene: NA
j_gene: TRBJ1-4
CDR3nt: TGTGCCAGCAGCTTAGGGGGGGTGGGTGAAAAACTGTTTTTT
CDR3aa: CASSLGGVGEKLFF

v_gene: TRBV6-1
abundance: NA
d_gene: TRBD1
j_gene: TRBJ2-5
CDR3nt: TGTGCCAGCAGTGGGGGGACAGGGGTTAGGGTAGAGACCCAGTACTTC
CDR3aa: CASSGGTGVRVETQYF

v_gene: TRBV4-3
abundance: NA
d_gene: TRBD1
j_gene: TRBJ1-1
CDR3nt: TGCGCCAGCAGCCAATCCGGGACAGGGGACACTGAAGCTTTCTTT
CDR3aa: CASSQSGTGDTEAFF

v_gene: TRBV18
abundance: NA
d_gene: NA
j_gene: TRBJ1-2
CDR3nt: TGTGCCAGCTCACCACCGGTTGGTAAGAGTGGCTACACCTTC
CDR3aa: CASSPPVGKSGYTF

v_gene: TRBV6-1
abundance: NA
d_gene: TRBD2
j_gene: TRBJ2-7
CDR3nt: TGTGCCAGCAGGCTAGCGGGGGCGACGTTCGAGCAGTACTTC
CDR3aa: CASRLAGATFEQYF

v_gene: TRBV30
abundance: NA
d_gene: NA
j_gene: TRBJ1-4
CDR3nt: TGTGCCTGGAAATACGGGACTAATGAAAAACTGTTTTTT
CDR3aa: CAWKYGTNEKLFF

v_gene: TRBV30
abundance: NA
d_gene: NA
j_gene: TRBJ1-2
CDR3nt: TGTGCCTGGAGTGTATCCAGTTATGGCTACACCTTC
CDR3aa: CAWSVSSYGYTF

v_gene: TRBV2
abundance: NA
d_gene: NA
j_gene: TRBJ2-3
CDR3nt: TGTGCCAGCAGTGGGACTATTTATACGCAGTATTTT
CDR3aa: CASSGTIYTQYF

v_gene: TRBV5-6
abundance: NA
d_gene: NA
j_gene: TRBJ1-2
CDR3nt: TGTGCCAGCAGTCCAAGGGGGGGATTAAGCTATGGCTACACCTTC
CDR3aa: CASSPRGGLSYGYTF

v_gene: TRBV9
abundance: NA
d_gene: NA
j_gene: TRBJ2-3
CDR3nt: TGTGCCACTACGACCGGGATCTCTAGCACAGATACGCAGTATTTT
CDR3aa: CATTTGISSTDTQYF

v_gene: TRBV9
abundance: few
d_gene: NA
j_gene: TRBJ2-7
CDR3nt: TGTGCCAGCAGCGTAGGCGGCTACTCCCCTACCTACGAGCAGTACTTC
CDR3aa: CASSVGGYSPTYEQYF

v_gene: TRBV14
abundance: NA
d_gene: TRBD1
j_gene: TRBJ1-1
CDR3nt: TGTGCCAGCAGCCGAACAGGGGCCAGTAACACTGAAGCTTTCTTT
CDR3aa: CASSRTGASNTEAFF

v_gene: TRBV29-1
abundance: NA
d_gene: TRBD1
j_gene: TRBJ1-2
CDR3nt: TGCAGCGTTGAACAGGGGGGAGGCTACACCTTC
CDR3aa: CSVEQGGGYTF

v_gene: TRBV4-2
abundance: NA
d_gene: NA
j_gene: TRBJ1-6
CDR3nt: TGTGCCAGCAGCCAAGAGGCTGGCTCACCCCTCCACTTT
CDR3aa: CASSQEAGSPLHF

v_gene: TRBV28
abundance: NA
d_gene: NA
j_gene: TRBJ1-2
CDR3nt: TGTGCCAGCAGTTCAGGCTCTGCGGGCTACACCTTC
CDR3aa: CASSSGSAGYTF

v_gene: TRBV6-5
abundance: NA
d_gene: TRBD2
j_gene: TRBJ2-1
CDR3nt: TGTGCCAGCAGTTACTTTAGGGGACTATACAATGAGCAGTTCTTC
CDR3aa: CASSYFRGLYNEQFF

v_gene: TRBV7-2
abundance: NA
d_gene: TRBD1
j_gene: TRBJ2-7
CDR3nt: TGTGCCAGCAGCTTTACGGACAGGGGAGGCGAGCAGTACTTC
CDR3aa: CASSFTDRGGEQYF

v_gene: TRBV5-1
abundance: NA
d_gene: NA
j_gene: TRBJ2-3
CDR3nt: TGCGCCAGCAATCAGGACTTCTCTACCACAGATACGCAGTATTTT
CDR3aa: CASNQDFSTTDTQYF

v_gene: TRBV28
abundance: NA
d_gene: NA
j_gene: TRBJ2-4
CDR3nt: TGTGCCAGCAGTTTCTCAGGGTCTTTGGCCAAAAACATTCAGTACTTC
CDR3aa: CASSFSGSLAKNIQYF

v_gene: TRBV9
abundance: NA
d_gene: TRBD1
j_gene: TRBJ1-1
CDR3nt: TGTGCCAGCAGCCCAAGGACAGGGGACACTGAAGCTTTCTTT
CDR3aa: CASSPRTGDTEAFF

v_gene: TRBV19
abundance: NA
d_gene: NA
j_gene: TRBJ2-2
CDR3nt: TGTGCCAGTCGCTTTTCAGTGAACACCGGGGAGCTGTTTTTT
CDR3aa: CASRFSVNTGELFF

v_gene: TRBV4-2
abundance: NA
d_gene: NA
j_gene: TRBJ1-1
CDR3nt: TGTGCCAGCAGCTTTGACATGAACACTGAAGCTTTCTTT
CDR3aa: CASSFDMNTEAFF

v_gene: TRBV9
abundance: NA
d_gene: NA
j_gene: TRBJ2-6
CDR3nt: TGTGCCAGCAGCCCTCGGGGAGAGGCTGGGGCCAACGTCCTGACTTTC
CDR3aa: CASSPRGEAGANVLTF

v_gene: TRBV28
abundance: NA
d_gene: NA
j_gene: TRBJ1-4
CDR3nt: TGTGCCAGCAGCACAGGGTCAACTAATGAAAAACTGTTTTTT
CDR3aa: CASSTGSTNEKLFF